This passage covers 11 T cell receptor beta chains from one sample sequenced in a study of patients and donors after allogeneic stem cell transplantation. Each CDR3 protein gets one entry after TCRdb re-called the RT-PCR reads with MiXCR. Among hundreds of thousands of distinct CDR3 sequences listed, 15% to 20% were seen once. Specimen: blood, either unsorted or a sorted T cell fraction (not recorded which). These TCRs come from a human donor who was either an allogeneic HSCT recipient or a stem cell or donor lymphocyte infusion donor (not recorded which). It is not recorded whose cells these are; they may come from a transplant donor.

This clonotype has a handful of counts. The chain is built from TRBV27 and TRBJ1-2; 7 bases line up with TRBD1. The CDR3 consists of 16 residues. Germline V gives CDR1 MNHEY, CDR2 SMNVEV (reference sequence). V shed 4 bases, J shed 6 bases, and the junction held 14 bases outside the gene matches. The DNA for the CDR3 is TGTGCCAGCAGTTCCCCCCTTCGGGGCAGGGGGGATGGCTACACCTTC. Its translation is CASSSPLRGRGDGYTF.

The chain recombines TRBV5-8 with TRBJ1-6, with D unclear. Germline V gene lookup returns CDR1 SGHTS and CDR2 YDEGEE. The V end was cut by 5 bases, the J end by 2 bases, with 8 bases between. CDR3 size: 14 residues. DNA of the CDR3: TGTGCCAGCAGACCAGCCCCCTATAATTCACCCCTCCACTTT. Translating it yields CASRPAPYNSPLHF.

The J gene is TRBJ2-7, the V gene TRBV12-3 or TRBV12-4; TRBD2 agrees at 8 bases. The CDR3 contains 14 residues. V was clipped by 3 bases and J by 4 bases; unmatched bases: 5. In DNA form, the CDR3 reads TGTGCCAGCAGTTTTGGTAGCGGGGCGTACGAGCAGTACTTC. As protein: CASSFGSGAYEQYF.

This clonotype was picked up a small number of times. The DNA of the CDR3 is TGTGCCAGCAGCTTAGCAGCGGGGCACTCTGGGGCCAACGTCCTGACTTTC. Translated, it gives CASSLAAGHSGANVLTF. The chain has TRBV7-2 and TRBJ2-6; 7 bases fit TRBD2. The CDR3 is 17 amino acids. The V gene's germline CDR1 is SGHTA and CDR2 FQGNSA. J was trimmed by 0 bases and V by 0 bases; bases with no gene match: 2.

This clonotype came up a few times. The rearrangement uses TRBV2 and TRBJ2-7, with 7 bases aligning to TRBD1. The ends lost 6 bases at V and 2 bases at J; junction bases unmatched: 13. Per the germline V gene, CDR1 is SNHLY and CDR2 is FYNNEI. This CDR3 is 16 amino acids long. The CDR3 loop reads CASRPSVQDRPYEQYF. As DNA, the CDR3 is TGTGCCAGCAGACCGAGCGTCCAGGACAGGCCCTACGAGCAGTACTTC.

This clonotype has just a few counts. The V and J genes are TRBV6-2 or TRBV6-3 and TRBJ2-3; weak D call: TRBD2 (5 bases). With 6 bases removed from V and 4 bases from J, the gap between germline ends came to 11 bases. In germline, CDR1 is MNHEY, CDR2 SVGEGT. The CDR3 is made up of 13 amino acids. This CDR3 reads CASSQLGPDTQYF. The DNA of the CDR3 is TGTGCCAGCAGCCAACTAGGACCAGATACGCAGTATTTT.

Many counts were recorded for this clonotype. V and J are TRBV24-1 and TRBJ1-1; D ambiguous. Deletions cut 10 bases from V and 1 base from J, with 15 bases between. CDR1 is KGHDR, CDR2 SFDVKD, per germline. CDR3 size: 14 residues. The CDR3 reads CATRPTGRNTEAFF. The CDR3 coding sequence is TGTGCCACTCGCCCCACCGGAAGGAACACTGAAGCTTTCTTT.

This clonotype was detected only a few times. The V and J genes are TRBV30 and TRBJ2-1; D assignment may be TRBD1 or TRBD2 (5 bases each). CDR1 and CDR2 from the germline V gene are GTSNPN and SVGIG (reference sequence). V dropped 5 bases and J dropped 0 bases, with 14 bases sitting between them. This CDR3 has 15 amino acids. CDR3 bases: TGTGCCTGGGGGGGTGAGTCAAGCTCCTACAATGAGCAGTTCTTC. This codes for CAWGGESSSYNEQFF.

The V and J genes are TRBV6-1 and TRBJ2-3; D might be TRBD1 or TRBD2, each matching 5 bases. Germline CDR1 reads MNHNS; CDR2 reads SASEGT. The length of the CDR3 is 14 residues. Trimming left V 5 bases short and J 10 bases short, with 19 bases between. CDR3 DNA: TGTGCCAGCAGTCCTTCCCCGGGGCTTGGGGCGCAGTATTTT. This sequence encodes CASSPSPGLGAQYF.

The sample holds a few counts of this clonotype. The chain is built from TRBV10-3 and TRBJ2-7, with a tentative D call TRBD1 (6 bases). The CDR3 contains 13 residues. The V gene lost 4 bases and the J gene lost 0 bases, with 7 bases spanning the gap. From germline, CDR1 is ENHRY and CDR2 SYGVKD. CDR3 coding DNA: TGTGCCATCAGTGCGGACAGCTCCTACGAGCAGTACTTC. Its translation is CAISADSSYEQYF.

There are a few counts of this clonotype. The chain combines TRBV7-8 with TRBJ2-1; 8 positions match TRBD1. J was trimmed by 7 bases and V by 4 bases; bases with no gene match: 9. CDR1 is SGHVS, CDR2 FQNEAQ, per germline. This CDR3 contains 15 residues. This chain's CDR3 is CASSSRGPSGNEQFF. The CDR3 DNA sequence: TGTGCCAGCAGCTCCAGGGGGCCCTCCGGGAATGAGCAGTTCTTC. The full variable domain, with the rest looked up from reference TRBV7-8 and TRBJ2-1, is GAGVSQSPRYKVAKRGQDVALRCDPISGHVSLFWYQQALGQGPEFLTYFQNEAQLDKSGLPSDRFFAERPEGSVSTLKIQRTQQEDSAVYLCASSSRGPSGNEQFFGPGTRLTVL.